The 10 T cell receptor beta chains below come from one sample, sequenced in a study of CD8 T cells in Susac syndrome. Random hexamers were used to reverse transcribe the RNA input (about 0.5 to 1 ug). TCRdb reanalysed the immunoSEQ multiplex PCR reads using MiXCR and keeps one entry per CDR3 protein. The data show some 120,000 distinct CDR3 sequences, 91% seen once. The sample comprised CD8+ T cells from PBMCs. These receptor sequences come from a human donor with multiple sclerosis.

The rearrangement uses TRBV6-5 and TRBJ1-1, with TRBD1 as a possible D gene (5 bases). This CDR3 is 14 amino acids long. Trimming took off 7 bases at V and 6 bases at J, with 18 bases between the two ends. CDR1 is MNHEY, CDR2 SVGAGI, per germline. The CDR3 sequence: CASNRAEGLAEAFF. The CDR3, as DNA: TGTGCCAGCAACCGGGCCGAGGGGTTAGCTGAAGCTTTCTTT.

The rearrangement joins TRBV29-1 to TRBJ2-3; the match to TRBD1 covers 7 bases. This CDR3 contains 15 residues. Trimming removed 3 bases from V and 2 bases from J; junction bases left unmatched: 8. Germline V gives CDR1 SQVTM, CDR2 ANQGSEA. The CDR3 loop reads CSVEPTGWDTDTQYF. CDR3 nucleotides: TGCAGCGTTGAGCCGACAGGGTGGGACACAGATACGCAGTATTTT.

This clonotype has a single count. The rearrangement joins TRBV9 to TRBJ2-2; maybe TRBD1 (5 bases). V shed 4 bases and J shed 2 bases, with 15 bases lying between them. The germline CDR1 and CDR2 sequences are SGDLS and YYNGEE. CDR3 size: 16 residues. The CDR3 nucleotides are TGTGCCAGCAGCAATCAAGACAGAATAAACACCGGGGAGCTGTTTTTT. This translates into CASSNQDRINTGELFF.

This clonotype has only one observation. The chain couples TRBV19 to TRBJ2-7; D unclear. Germline lookup yields CDR1 LNHDA and CDR2 SQIVND (reference sequence). The CDR3 covers 14 residues. Deletions cut 10 bases from V and 0 bases from J, with 16 bases between. The CDR3 here is CATALVGSSYEQYF. CDR3 DNA sequence: TGTGCCACCGCCTTGGTAGGAAGCTCCTACGAGCAGTACTTC. Together with reference TRBV19 and TRBJ2-7, the CDR3 gives the full variable domain: DGGITQSPKYLFRKEGQNVTLSCEQNLNHDAMYWYRQDPGQGLRLIYYSQIVNDFQKGDIAEGYSVSREKKESFPLTVTSAQKNPTAFYLCATALVGSSYEQYFGPGTRLTVT.

The gene calls are TRBV4-1 and TRBJ1-1; D possibly corresponds to TRBD1 (6 bases). CDR1 and CDR2 (germline): MGHRA, YSYEKL. The CDR3 runs to 13 residues. V was trimmed by 4 bases and J by 11 bases, leaving 17 bases between them. The CDR3 nucleotides are TGCGCCAGCAGCCCCCTAGTAGCAGGGGATGCTTTCTTT. Protein: CASSPLVAGDAFF.

The chain carries TRBV6-2 or TRBV6-3 and TRBJ2-7, with TRBD2 identical over 7 bases. Unmatched junction bases numbered 6, after V lost 4 bases and J lost 3 bases. This CDR3 region has 14 residues. Germline V gene data show CDR1 as MNHEY and CDR2 as SVGEGT. For the CDR3, the DNA is TGTGCCAGCAGTTTTGCGGGAGAGGTCTACGAGCAGTACTTC. This translates into CASSFAGEVYEQYF.

This clonotype was counted between two and nine times. J is TRBJ2-7 and V is TRBV6-1, with a possible D match to TRBD2 (5 bases). The length of the CDR3 is 14 residues. Germline loops: CDR1 MNHNS, CDR2 SASEGT. Trimming took 4 bases from V and 3 from J, leaving 13 bases between them. CDR3 region: CASSVQPGSYEQYF. In DNA form, the CDR3 reads TGTGCCAGCAGTGTACAGCCGGGGAGCTACGAGCAGTACTTC.

This rearrangement joins TRBV20-1 to TRBJ2-7, with 10 nucleotides matching TRBD2. This CDR3 is built from 15 residues. Germline V CDR1 and CDR2: DFQATT, SNEGSKA (reference sequence). Trimming at V came to 6 bases and at J to 4 bases, leaving 12 bases not matched to a gene. The DNA for the CDR3 is TGCAGTGCAAACCCTCTAGCGGGAGAGCTATACGAGCAGTACTTC. This translates into CSANPLAGELYEQYF.

Worth noting for this clonotype: One end of the junction fails to match germline, which may point to a read error. The CDR3: CASTRDYHHF. The CDR3 DNA follows: TGTGCCAGCACTAGAGACTACCACCACTTC. The rearrangement links TRBV7-8 to TRBJ2-5, with D possibly being TRBD2 (5 bases). Germline CDR1 and CDR2: SGHVS and FQNEAQ. The CDR3 sequence is 10 residues long.

The chain is built from TRBV6-5 and TRBJ1-1; 8 bases agree with TRBD1. The V gene's germline CDR1 is MNHEY and CDR2 SVGAGI. This CDR3 has 13 amino acids. V dropped 8 bases and J dropped 7; count of bases not matched to a gene: 9. In nucleotides, the CDR3 is TGTGCCAGCTGTCACGGACAGGGCATTGAAGCTTTCTTT. Its translation is CASCHGQGIEAFF.